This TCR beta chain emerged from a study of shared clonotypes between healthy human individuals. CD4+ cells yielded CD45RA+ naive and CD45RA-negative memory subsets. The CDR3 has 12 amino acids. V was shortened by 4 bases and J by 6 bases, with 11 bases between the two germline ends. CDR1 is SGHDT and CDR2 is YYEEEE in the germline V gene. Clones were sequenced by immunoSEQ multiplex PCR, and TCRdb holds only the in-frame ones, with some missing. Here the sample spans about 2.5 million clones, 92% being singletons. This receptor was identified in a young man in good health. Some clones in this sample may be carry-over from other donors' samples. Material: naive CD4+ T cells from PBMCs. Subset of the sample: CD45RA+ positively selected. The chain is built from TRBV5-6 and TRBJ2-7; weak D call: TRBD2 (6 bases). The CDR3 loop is CASSRLDREQYF. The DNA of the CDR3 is TGTGCCAGCAGCAGACTAGATCGCGAGCAGTACTTC.